A single sample gave rise to the 20 T cell receptor beta chains below, sequenced in a study of T cells in Graves' hyperthyroidism and ophthalmopathy. Amplified TCR beta CDR3 regions came from RNA transcripts. A set of HTBI primers served as the primers for a first-round RT-PCR of the TCR CDR3. TCRdb passed the multiplex PCR reads through MiXCR, listing each CDR3 protein once. Of some 300,000 distinct CDR3 sequences listed, roughly 13% were seen once; the top ten hold 7.8%. Input material: blood. The receptors were sampled from a woman aged 30 to 39 with Graves' hyperthyroidism that later progressed to Graves' ophthalmopathy.

This clonotype was found once. A single base separates this from a much larger clone, so it may be a read error. The chain carries TRBV13 and TRBJ1-1; 11 bases align to TRBD1. Germline-derived CDR1 and CDR2 are PRHDT and FYEKMQ (reference sequence). The V and J ends lost 4 bases and 7 bases, in that order; junction bases with no gene match: 11. There are 16 residues in the CDR3. The CDR3 nucleotides are TGTGCCAGCAGCTCCAGGGCCGGACAGGGGGCAGGTGAAGCTTTCTTT. It specifies CASSSRAGQGAGEAFF. The whole variable domain, remainder taken from reference TRBV13 and TRBJ1-1, is AAGVIQSPRHLIKEKRETATLKCYPIPRHDTVYWYQQGPGQDPQFLISFYEKMQSDKGSIPDRFSAQQFSDYHSELNMSSLELGDSALYFCASSSRAGQGAGEAFFGQGTRLTVV.

J is TRBJ1-2 and V is TRBV4-1, with 7 bases matching TRBD1. With V trimmed by 0 bases and J by 4 bases, 11 bases remained unmatched. CDR1 is MGHRA and CDR2 is YSYEKL in the germline V gene. The CDR3 spans 17 residues. The CDR3 nucleotides are TGCGCCAGCAGCCAAGAGGAGGTCGGGACAGTACTCTATGGCTACACCTTC. This codes for CASSQEEVGTVLYGYTF.

This clonotype was counted ten times or more. V usage is TRBV27 and J usage is TRBJ1-1; TRBD1 matches 9 bases. Germline loops: CDR1 MNHEY, CDR2 SMNVEV (reference sequence). This CDR3 has 16 residues. Trimming removed 3 bases from V and 12 bases from J; junction bases left unmatched: 17. CDR3 protein: CASSFSIGDRADISFF. The CDR3 nucleotides are TGTGCCAGCAGTTTTTCTATTGGGGACAGGGCGGATATTTCTTTCTTT.

This clonotype turned up a few times. The chain has TRBV6-9 and TRBJ1-2, with D unclear. The CDR3 spans 15 residues. Germline CDR1 and CDR2: MNHGY and SVAAGI. Trimming took 7 bases from V and 5 from J, leaving 20 bases between them. The CDR3 loop reads CASMYIDLLRYGYTF. The CDR3 DNA is TGTGCCAGCATGTATATCGACCTCCTGAGGTATGGCTACACCTTC.

This clonotype has ten or more counts. The chain uses TRBV20-1 and TRBJ2-5; 8 nucleotides agree with TRBD1. The germline gives CDR1 DFQATT, CDR2 SNEGSKA (reference sequence). J was trimmed by 5 bases and V by 6 bases; bases with no gene match: 14. This CDR3 region has 15 residues. CDR3 protein: CSAPRLDRDIETQYF. CDR3 DNA sequence: TGCAGTGCCCCCCGATTGGACAGGGATATTGAGACCCAGTACTTC.

This clonotype was recorded many times. The rearrangement links TRBV7-8 to TRBJ2-5, with D unresolved. CDR1 is SGHVS and CDR2 is FQNEAQ in the germline V gene. CDR3 length equals 14 residues. Between the trimmed V and J ends, which lost 5 bases and 1 base, there was a span of 11 bases. CDR3 protein: CASSKLATQETQYF. The CDR3 DNA reads as TGTGCCAGCAGCAAATTAGCAACCCAAGAGACCCAGTACTTC.

The sample holds many counts of this clonotype. The chain recombines TRBV7-2 with TRBJ1-5; D unresolved. The germline gives CDR1 SGHTA, CDR2 FQGNSA. V lost 1 base to trimming and J lost 7 bases, with 14 bases between them. This CDR3 comprises 15 residues. DNA of the CDR3: TGTGCCAGCAGCTTAGTGGACGGGAGTAAGCAGCCCCAGCATTTT. Its translation is CASSLVDGSKQPQHF.

This rearrangement joins TRBV11-2 to TRBJ1-2; 10 bases match TRBD1. The CDR3 loop spans 15 amino acids. V lost 5 bases and J lost 4; bases outside the gene matches: 7. CDR1 SGHAT and CDR2 FQNNGV come from the germline V gene. The CDR3: CASSLGQGSVYGYTF. DNA of the CDR3: TGTGCCAGCAGCCTGGGACAGGGGTCCGTCTATGGCTACACCTTC.

This clonotype showed up many times. CDR3 residues: CASSSRTGAYNEQFF. The CDR3 coding sequence is TGTGCCAGCAGTTCGCGGACAGGGGCCTACAATGAGCAGTTCTTC. V usage is TRBV6-2 or TRBV6-3 and J usage is TRBJ2-1; 9 positions agree with TRBD1. The CDR3 contains 15 residues. The germline V gene has CDR1 MNHEY and CDR2 SVGEGT. V trimming: 4 bases; J trimming: 2 bases; junction bases outside the gene matches: 3.

This clonotype was recorded only once. This sequence joins TRBV29-1 and TRBJ1-5; D may be TRBD1 (6 bases). Trimming pared 4 bases from V and 3 bases from J, leaving 10 bases between. The CDR3 is 13 amino acids. CDR1 is SQVTM and CDR2 is ANQGSEA in the germline V gene. The CDR3 coding sequence is TGCAGCGTTGTGTCAGGGGTCAATCAGCCCCAGCATTTT. Its protein is CSVVSGVNQPQHF.

This clonotype came up many times. This sequence joins TRBV11-3 and TRBJ2-5; 7 bases fit TRBD2. CDR1 is SGHNT, CDR2 YENEEA, per germline. The junction had 10 bases not matched to a gene; V was cut back by 9 bases and J by 0 bases. This CDR3 comprises 15 residues. In DNA form, the CDR3 reads TGTGCCAGAGGGACTAACTCACAGTACCAAGAGACCCAGTACTTC. It encodes CARGTNSQYQETQYF. Filled out from reference TRBV11-3 and TRBJ2-5, the complete variable domain reads EAGVVQSPRYKIIEKKQPVAFWCNPISGHNTLYWYLQNLGQGPELLIRYENEEAVDDSQLPKDRFSAERLKGVDSTLKIQPAELGDSAVYLCARGTNSQYQETQYFGPGTRLLVL.

CDR3 in amino acids: CASTNPGGYGYTF. The CDR3 nucleotides read TGTGCCAGCACCAACCCTGGGGGGTATGGCTACACCTTC. V usage is TRBV5-4 and J usage is TRBJ1-2; possibly TRBD1 for D (5 bases). Trimming removed 6 bases from V and 5 bases from J, with 14 bases in between. There are 13 residues in the CDR3. Germline V gene lookup returns CDR1 SGHNT and CDR2 YYREEE (reference sequence).

This clonotype came up many times. The chain has TRBV7-8 and TRBJ2-2; D uncertain. The V end was cut by 3 bases, the J end by 4 bases, with 12 bases between. This CDR3 is built from 15 residues. Per the germline V gene, CDR1 is SGHVS and CDR2 is FQNEAQ. The CDR3 sequence is CASSLQESPTGELFF. The CDR3 bases are TGTGCCAGCAGCTTGCAGGAATCCCCCACCGGGGAGCTGTTTTTT. Based on the CDR3 plus reference TRBV7-8 and TRBJ2-2, the full variable domain is GAGVSQSPRYKVAKRGQDVALRCDPISGHVSLFWYQQALGQGPEFLTYFQNEAQLDKSGLPSDRFFAERPEGSVSTLKIQRTQQEDSAVYLCASSLQESPTGELFFGEGSRLTVL.

The chain has TRBV5-4 and TRBJ1-6; D remains unclear. The V and J ends lost 4 bases and 9 bases respectively, with 14 bases between them. CDR1 and CDR2 (germline): SGHNT, YYREEE (reference sequence). The CDR3 sequence is 14 residues long. The CDR3 DNA is TGTGCCAGCAGCCCCACCCTTTTAGGTTCACCCCTCCACTTT. Its protein product is CASSPTLLGSPLHF.

This clonotype was observed at least ten times. The chain couples TRBV28 to TRBJ2-3, with D uncertain. The germline V gene has CDR1 MDHEN and CDR2 SYDVKM. This CDR3 is 13 amino acids long. The V gene lost 5 bases and the J gene lost 10 bases, with 16 bases spanning the gap. The CDR3 coding sequence is TGTGCCAGCAGTCCGCGCCTTAGGGTTGCGCAGTATTTT. This translates into CASSPRLRVAQYF.

This clonotype was recorded many times. This chain links TRBV20-1 with TRBJ2-2; 10 bases line up with TRBD2. This CDR3 has 15 amino acids. Unmatched junction bases numbered 5, after V lost 1 base and J lost 6 bases. Per germline, CDR1 DFQATT and CDR2 SNEGSKA (reference sequence). This CDR3 reads CSARVLAGVSGELFF. CDR3 coding DNA: TGCAGTGCTAGAGTGCTAGCGGGAGTTTCCGGGGAGCTGTTTTTT.

This clonotype was observed at least ten times. V usage is TRBV6-1 and J usage is TRBJ1-1; D may be TRBD1 (5 bases). The germline gives CDR1 MNHNS, CDR2 SASEGT. Trimming left V 5 bases short and J 11 bases short, with 12 bases between. The length of the CDR3 is 11 residues. CDR3 DNA sequence: TGTGCCAGCAGTAAGGGCAGGGCGGCTTTCTTT. It specifies CASSKGRAAFF.

This clonotype has at least ten counts. The rearrangement links TRBV18 to TRBJ2-1, with 8 nucleotides matching TRBD1. Germline CDR1 is KGHSH and CDR2 is LQKENI. The CDR3 has 14 residues. V dropped 4 bases and J dropped 8; count of bases not matched to a gene: 7. In nucleotides, the CDR3 is TGTGCCAGCTCACGAAGACAGGGGTTGGATGAGCAGTTCTTC. Its protein is CASSRRQGLDEQFF.

This clonotype occurred a few times. This chain links TRBV7-9 with TRBJ1-4; D is possibly TRBD1 (5 bases). The CDR3 has 14 residues. V gave up 4 bases and J gave up 7 bases, with 13 bases separating them. CDR1 is SEHNR and CDR2 is FQNEAQ in the germline V gene (reference sequence). The CDR3 loop is CASSSSGRGEKLFF. CDR3 bases: TGTGCCAGCAGCTCTTCTGGAAGGGGTGAAAAACTGTTTTTT.

Many counts were recorded for this clonotype. This CDR3 reads CASSLLDSGSYNEQFF. The CDR3, as DNA: TGTGCCAGCAGTTTACTGGACTCAGGCTCCTACAATGAGCAGTTCTTC. The J gene is TRBJ2-1, the V gene TRBV27; tentative D call: TRBD2 (5 bases). Trimming pared 2 bases from V and 0 bases from J, leaving 11 bases between. Germline CDR1 MNHEY, CDR2 SMNVEV (reference sequence). The CDR3 extends over 16 amino acids.